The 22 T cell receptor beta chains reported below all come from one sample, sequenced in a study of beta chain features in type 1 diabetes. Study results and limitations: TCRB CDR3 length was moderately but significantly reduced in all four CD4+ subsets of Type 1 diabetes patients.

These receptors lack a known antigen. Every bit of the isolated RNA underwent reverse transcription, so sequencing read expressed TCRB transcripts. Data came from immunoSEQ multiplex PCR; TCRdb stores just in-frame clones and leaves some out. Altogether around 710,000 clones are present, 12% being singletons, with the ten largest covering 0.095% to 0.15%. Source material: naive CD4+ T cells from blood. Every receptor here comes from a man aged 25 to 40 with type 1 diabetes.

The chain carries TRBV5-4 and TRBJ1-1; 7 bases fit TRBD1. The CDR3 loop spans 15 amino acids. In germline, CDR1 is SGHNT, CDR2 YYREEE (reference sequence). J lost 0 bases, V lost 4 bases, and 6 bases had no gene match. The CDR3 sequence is CASSDQGQMNTEAFF. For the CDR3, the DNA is TGTGCCAGCAGCGATCAGGGACAGATGAACACTGAAGCTTTCTTT. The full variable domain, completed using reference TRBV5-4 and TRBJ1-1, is ETGVTQSPTHLIKTRGQQVTLRCSSQSGHNTVSWYQQALGQGPQFIFQYYREEENGRGNFPPRFSGLQFPNYSSELNVNALELDDSALYLCASSDQGQMNTEAFFGQGTRLTVV.

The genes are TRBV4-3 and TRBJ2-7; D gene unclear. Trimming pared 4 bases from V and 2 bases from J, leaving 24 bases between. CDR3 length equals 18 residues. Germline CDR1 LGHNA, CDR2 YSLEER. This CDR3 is CASSRTPLLAAQPYEQYF. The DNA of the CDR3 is TGCGCCAGCAGCCGTACTCCCCTTCTGGCAGCGCAGCCCTACGAGCAGTACTTC.

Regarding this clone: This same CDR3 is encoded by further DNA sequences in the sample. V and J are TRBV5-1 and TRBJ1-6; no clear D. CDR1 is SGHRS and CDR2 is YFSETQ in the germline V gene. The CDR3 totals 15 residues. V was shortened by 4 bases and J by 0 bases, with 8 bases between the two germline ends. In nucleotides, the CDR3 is TGCGCCAGCAGCCTGGGGAGCTCCTATAATTCACCCCTCCACTTT. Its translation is CASSLGSSYNSPLHF. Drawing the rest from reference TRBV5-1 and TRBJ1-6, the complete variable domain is KAGVTQTPRYLIKTRGQQVTLSCSPISGHRSVSWYQQTPGQGLQFLFEYFSETQRNKGNFPGRFSGRQFSNSRSEMNVSTLELGDSALYLCASSLGSSYNSPLHFGNGTRLTVT.

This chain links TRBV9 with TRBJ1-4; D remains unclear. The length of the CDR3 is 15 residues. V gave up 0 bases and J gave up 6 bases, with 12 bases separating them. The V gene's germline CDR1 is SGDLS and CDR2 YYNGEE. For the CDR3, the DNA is TGTGCCAGCAGCGTAGGACCGACCGGCGATGAAAAACTGTTTTTT. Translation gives CASSVGPTGDEKLFF.

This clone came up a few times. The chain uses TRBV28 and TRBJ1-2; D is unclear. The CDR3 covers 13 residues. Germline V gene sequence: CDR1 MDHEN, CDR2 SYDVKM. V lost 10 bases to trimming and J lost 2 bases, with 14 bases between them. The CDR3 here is CATNVEGNYGYTF. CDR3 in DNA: TGTGCCACTAACGTGGAGGGAAACTATGGCTACACCTTC.

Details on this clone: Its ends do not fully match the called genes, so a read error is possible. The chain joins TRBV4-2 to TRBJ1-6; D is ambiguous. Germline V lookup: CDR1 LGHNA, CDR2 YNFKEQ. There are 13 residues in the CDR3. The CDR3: CAGSQVRNSPLHF. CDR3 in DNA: TGTGCCGGCAGCCAAGTGCGGAATTCACCCCTCCACTTT.

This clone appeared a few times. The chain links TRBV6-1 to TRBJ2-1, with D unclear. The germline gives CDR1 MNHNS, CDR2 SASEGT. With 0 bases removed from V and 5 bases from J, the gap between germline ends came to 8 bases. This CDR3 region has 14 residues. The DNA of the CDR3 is TGTGCCAGCAGTGAAGCAGGGATCCACAATGAGCAGTTCTTC. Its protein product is CASSEAGIHNEQFF.

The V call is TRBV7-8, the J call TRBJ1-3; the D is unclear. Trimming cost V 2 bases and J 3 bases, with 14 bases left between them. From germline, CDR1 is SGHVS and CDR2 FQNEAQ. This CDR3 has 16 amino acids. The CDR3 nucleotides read TGTGCCAGCAGCTTATTCCGGCAGGCTAGTGGAAACACCATATATTTT. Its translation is CASSLFRQASGNTIYF.

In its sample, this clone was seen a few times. The CDR3 is CASSETGDTGELFF. For the CDR3, the DNA is TGCGCCAGCAGTGAAACAGGGGACACCGGGGAGCTGTTTTTT. This chain uses TRBV10-2 with TRBJ2-2; 7 positions agree with TRBD1. V shed 3 bases and J 3 bases; nucleotides not matched to a gene: 1. CDR3 length: 14 residues. Germline V lookup: CDR1 WSHSY, CDR2 SAAADI.

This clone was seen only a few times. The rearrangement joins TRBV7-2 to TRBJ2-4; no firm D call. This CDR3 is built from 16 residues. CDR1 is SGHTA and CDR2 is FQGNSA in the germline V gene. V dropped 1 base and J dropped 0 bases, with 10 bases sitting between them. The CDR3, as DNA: TGTGCCAGCAGCTTAGACAGTTTTATAGCCAAAAACATTCAGTACTTC. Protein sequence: CASSLDSFIAKNIQYF.

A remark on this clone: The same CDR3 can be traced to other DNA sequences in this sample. CDR3 nucleotides: TGTGCCAGCAGCCGGACAGGGGCAGAAACAGATACGCAGTATTTT. This codes for CASSRTGAETDTQYF. This chain connects TRBV6-5 to TRBJ2-3; TRBD1 aligns across 9 bases. Trimming took 6 bases from V and 3 from J; bases not matched to a gene: 7. Germline loops: CDR1 MNHEY, CDR2 SVGAGI. This CDR3 spans 15 amino acids.

As DNA, the CDR3 is TGTGCCAGCAGCTATGACAGGGGGCCGGACGAGCAGTACTTC. It codes for CASSYDRGPDEQYF. This sequence joins TRBV7-2 and TRBJ2-7, with 10 bases that match TRBD1. CDR1 and CDR2 from the germline V gene are SGHTA and FQGNSA. The V gene end was trimmed by 4 bases and the J gene end by 5 bases; junction bases not matched to a gene: 5. The CDR3 covers 14 residues.

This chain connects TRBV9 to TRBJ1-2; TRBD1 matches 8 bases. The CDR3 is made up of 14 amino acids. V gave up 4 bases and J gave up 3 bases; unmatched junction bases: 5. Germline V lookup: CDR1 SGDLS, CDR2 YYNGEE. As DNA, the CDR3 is TGTGCCAGCAGCACCCAGACAGGGGACTATGGCTACACCTTC. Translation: CASSTQTGDYGYTF.

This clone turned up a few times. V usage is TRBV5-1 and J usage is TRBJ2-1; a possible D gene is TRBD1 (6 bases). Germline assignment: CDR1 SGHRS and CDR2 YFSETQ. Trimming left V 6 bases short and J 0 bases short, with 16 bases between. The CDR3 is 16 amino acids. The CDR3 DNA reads TGCGCCAGCAAATCACAGGGTTTTCCCTCCTACAATGAGCAGTTCTTC. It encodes CASKSQGFPSYNEQFF. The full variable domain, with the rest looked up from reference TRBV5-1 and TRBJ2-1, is KAGVTQTPRYLIKTRGQQVTLSCSPISGHRSVSWYQQTPGQGLQFLFEYFSETQRNKGNFPGRFSGRQFSNSRSEMNVSTLELGDSALYLCASKSQGFPSYNEQFFGPGTRLTVL.

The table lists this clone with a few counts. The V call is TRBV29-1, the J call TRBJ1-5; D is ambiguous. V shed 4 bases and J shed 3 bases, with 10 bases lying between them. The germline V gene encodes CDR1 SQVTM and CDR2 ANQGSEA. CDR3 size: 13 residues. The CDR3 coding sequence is TGCAGCGTTGTAGAACAGCTCAATCAGCCCCAGCATTTT. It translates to CSVVEQLNQPQHF.

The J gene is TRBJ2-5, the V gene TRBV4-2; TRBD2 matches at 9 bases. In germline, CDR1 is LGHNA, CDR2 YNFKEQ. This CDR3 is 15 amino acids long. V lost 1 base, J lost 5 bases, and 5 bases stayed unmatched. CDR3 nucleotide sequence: TGTGCCAGCAGCCAAGGCGGGGGGGCCGGTGAGACCCAGTACTTC. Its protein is CASSQGGGAGETQYF.

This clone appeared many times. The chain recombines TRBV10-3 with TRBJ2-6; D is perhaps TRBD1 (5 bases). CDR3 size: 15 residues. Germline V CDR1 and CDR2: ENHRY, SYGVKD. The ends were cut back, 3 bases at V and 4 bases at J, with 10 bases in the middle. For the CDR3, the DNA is TGTGCCATCAGTGATGGGGCAGAAGGGGCCAACGTCCTGACTTTC. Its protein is CAISDGAEGANVLTF.

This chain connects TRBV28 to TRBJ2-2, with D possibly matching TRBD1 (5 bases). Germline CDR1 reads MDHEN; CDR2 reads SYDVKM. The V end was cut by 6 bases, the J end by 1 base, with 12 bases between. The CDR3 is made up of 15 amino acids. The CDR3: CASRVQQVNTGELFF. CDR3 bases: TGTGCCAGCAGGGTCCAACAGGTGAACACCGGGGAGCTGTTTTTT.

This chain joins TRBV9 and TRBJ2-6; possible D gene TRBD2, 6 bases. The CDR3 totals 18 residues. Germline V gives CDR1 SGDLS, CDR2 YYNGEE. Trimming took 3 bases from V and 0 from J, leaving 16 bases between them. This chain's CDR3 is CASSEAGGLASGANVLTF. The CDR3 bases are TGTGCCAGCAGCGAGGCAGGAGGGTTGGCCTCTGGGGCCAACGTCCTGACTTTC.

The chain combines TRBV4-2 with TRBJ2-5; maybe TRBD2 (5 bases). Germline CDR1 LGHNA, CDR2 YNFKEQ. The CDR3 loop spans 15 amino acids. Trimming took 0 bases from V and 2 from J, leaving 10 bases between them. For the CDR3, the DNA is TGTGCCAGCAGCCAAGATCCGAGGGAACAAGAGACCCAGTACTTC. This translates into CASSQDPREQETQYF.

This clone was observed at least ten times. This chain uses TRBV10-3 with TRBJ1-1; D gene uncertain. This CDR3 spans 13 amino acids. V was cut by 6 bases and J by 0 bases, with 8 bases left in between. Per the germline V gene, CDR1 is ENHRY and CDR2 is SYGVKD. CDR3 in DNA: TGTGCCATCAGCGGCAGCATGAACACTGAAGCTTTCTTT. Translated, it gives CAISGSMNTEAFF.

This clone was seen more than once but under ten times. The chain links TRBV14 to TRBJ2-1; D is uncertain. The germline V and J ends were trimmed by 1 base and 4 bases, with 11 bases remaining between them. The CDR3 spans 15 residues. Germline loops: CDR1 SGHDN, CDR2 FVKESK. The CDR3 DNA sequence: TGTGCCAGCAGCCAAGGAGGCATTTGGTACAATGAGCAGTTCTTC. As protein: CASSQGGIWYNEQFF. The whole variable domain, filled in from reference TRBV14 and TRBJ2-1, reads EAGVTQFPSHSVIEKGQTVTLRCDPISGHDNLYWYRRVMGKEIKFLLHFVKESKQDESGMPNNRFLAERTGGTYSTLKVQPAELEDSGVYFCASSQGGIWYNEQFFGPGTRLTVL.